This TCR beta chain came from a study of shared T cell receptors in the human thymus. Concerning this clone: Other DNA sequences in this sample translate to the same CDR3.

The protocol was immunoSEQ multiplex PCR, while the TCRdb copy is restricted to in-frame clones and leaves out a portion. The sample records hundreds of thousands of clones, approximately 88% being singletons. V was shortened by 5 bases and J by 1 base, with 13 bases between the two germline ends. The germline CDR1 and CDR2 sequences are SGHVS and FNYEAQ. The CDR3 is 15 amino acids. These data also featured in a second study, about human thymus T cells. Per that paper: An apparent bias in V and J gene usage was seen in thymic and blood repertoires.

Sequenced: thymocytes. This TCR was recovered from a boy younger than two with a congenital heart defect. The genes are TRBV7-6 and TRBJ2-3; D gene uncertain. CDR3 bases: TGTGCCAGCAGCCCCCGACTTGACGGCACAGATACGCAGTATTTT. As protein: CASSPRLDGTDTQYF.